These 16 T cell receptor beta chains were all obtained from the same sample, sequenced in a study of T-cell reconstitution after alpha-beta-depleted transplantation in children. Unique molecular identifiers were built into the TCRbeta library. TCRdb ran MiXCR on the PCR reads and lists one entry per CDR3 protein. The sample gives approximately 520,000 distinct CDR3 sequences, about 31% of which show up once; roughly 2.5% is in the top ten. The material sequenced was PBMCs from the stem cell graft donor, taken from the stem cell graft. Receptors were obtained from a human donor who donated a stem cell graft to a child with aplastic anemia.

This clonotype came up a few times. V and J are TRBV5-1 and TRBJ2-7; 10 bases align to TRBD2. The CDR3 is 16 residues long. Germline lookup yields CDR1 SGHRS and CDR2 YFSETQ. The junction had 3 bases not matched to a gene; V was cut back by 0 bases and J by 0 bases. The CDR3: CASSLVPSGSSYEQYF. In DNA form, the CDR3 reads TGCGCCAGCAGCTTGGTTCCTAGCGGGAGCTCCTACGAGCAGTACTTC. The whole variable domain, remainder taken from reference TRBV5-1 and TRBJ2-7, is KAGVTQTPRYLIKTRGQQVTLSCSPISGHRSVSWYQQTPGQGLQFLFEYFSETQRNKGNFPGRFSGRQFSNSRSEMNVSTLELGDSALYLCASSLVPSGSSYEQYFGPGTRLTVT.

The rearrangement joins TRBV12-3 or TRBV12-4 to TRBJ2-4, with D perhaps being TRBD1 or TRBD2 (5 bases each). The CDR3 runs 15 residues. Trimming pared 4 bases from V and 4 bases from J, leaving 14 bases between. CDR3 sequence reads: CASSSPGTAKNIQYF. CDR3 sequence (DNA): TGTGCCAGCAGTTCCCCCGGGACGGCTAAAAACATTCAGTACTTC.

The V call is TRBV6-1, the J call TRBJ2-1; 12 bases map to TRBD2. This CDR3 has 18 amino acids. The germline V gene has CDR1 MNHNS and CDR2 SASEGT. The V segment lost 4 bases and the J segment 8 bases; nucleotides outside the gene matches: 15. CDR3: CASSGPGTSGYSIYEQFF. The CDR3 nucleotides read TGTGCCAGCAGTGGACCCGGGACTAGCGGGTATAGTATCTATGAGCAGTTCTTC.

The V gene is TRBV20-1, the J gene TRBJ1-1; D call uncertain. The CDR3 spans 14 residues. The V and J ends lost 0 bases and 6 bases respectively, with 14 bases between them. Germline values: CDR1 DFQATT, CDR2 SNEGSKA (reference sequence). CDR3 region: CSARDAPGEAEAFF. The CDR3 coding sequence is TGCAGTGCTAGAGATGCCCCGGGAGAAGCTGAAGCTTTCTTT.

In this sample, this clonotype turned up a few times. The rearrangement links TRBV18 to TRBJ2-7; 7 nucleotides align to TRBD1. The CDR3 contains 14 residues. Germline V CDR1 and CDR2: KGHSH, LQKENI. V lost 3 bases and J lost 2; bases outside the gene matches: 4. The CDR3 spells CASSPGTEAYEQYV. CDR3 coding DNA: TGTGCCAGCTCACCTGGGACAGAAGCCTACGAGCAGTACGTC.

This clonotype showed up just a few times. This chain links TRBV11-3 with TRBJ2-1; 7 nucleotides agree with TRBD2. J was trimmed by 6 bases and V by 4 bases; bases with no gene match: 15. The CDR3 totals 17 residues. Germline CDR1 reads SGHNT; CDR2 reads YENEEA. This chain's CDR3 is CASSSRVQRGSTNEQFF. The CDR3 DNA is TGTGCCAGCAGCTCCCGAGTCCAGCGGGGCTCCACCAATGAGCAGTTCTTC. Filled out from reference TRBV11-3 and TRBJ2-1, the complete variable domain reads EAGVVQSPRYKIIEKKQPVAFWCNPISGHNTLYWYLQNLGQGPELLIRYENEEAVDDSQLPKDRFSAERLKGVDSTLKIQPAELGDSAVYLCASSSRVQRGSTNEQFFGPGTRLTVL.

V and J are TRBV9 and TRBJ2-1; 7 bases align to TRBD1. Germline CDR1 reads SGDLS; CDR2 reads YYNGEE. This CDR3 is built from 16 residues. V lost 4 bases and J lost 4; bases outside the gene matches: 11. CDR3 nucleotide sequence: TGTGCCAGCAGCCCCTCGACAGGGCCCTCATACAATGAGCAGTTCTTC. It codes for CASSPSTGPSYNEQFF.

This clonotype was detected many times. Here the CDR3 DNA reads TGCAGTGCTAGAGGGACAGGGGATTATGAGCAGTTCTTC. This codes for CSARGTGDYEQFF. V gene TRBV20-1 combines with J gene TRBJ2-1, with TRBD1 matching over 9 bases. Germline V gene sequence: CDR1 DFQATT, CDR2 SNEGSKA (reference sequence). The CDR3 spans 13 residues. Trimming at V came to 1 base and at J to 8 bases, leaving 3 bases not matched to a gene.

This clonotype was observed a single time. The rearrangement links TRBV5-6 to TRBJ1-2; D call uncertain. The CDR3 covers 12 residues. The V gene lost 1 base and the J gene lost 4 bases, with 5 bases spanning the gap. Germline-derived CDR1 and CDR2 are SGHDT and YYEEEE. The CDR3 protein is CASSLPTYGYTF. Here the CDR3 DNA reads TGTGCCAGCAGCTTGCCCACCTATGGCTACACCTTC.

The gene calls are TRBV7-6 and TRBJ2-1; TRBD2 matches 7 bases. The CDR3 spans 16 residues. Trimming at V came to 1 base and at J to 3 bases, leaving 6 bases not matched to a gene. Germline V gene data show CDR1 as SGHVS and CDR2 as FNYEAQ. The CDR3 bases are TGTGCCAGCAGCTTAGTTAGAGTAGCGGGCTACAATGAGCAGTTCTTC. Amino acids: CASSLVRVAGYNEQFF.

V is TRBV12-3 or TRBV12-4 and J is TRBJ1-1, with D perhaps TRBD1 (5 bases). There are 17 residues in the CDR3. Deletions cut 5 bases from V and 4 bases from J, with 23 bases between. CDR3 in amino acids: CASSPRDRMISGTEAFF. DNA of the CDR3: TGTGCCAGCAGTCCCCGGGACCGCATGATCTCGGGCACTGAAGCTTTCTTT.

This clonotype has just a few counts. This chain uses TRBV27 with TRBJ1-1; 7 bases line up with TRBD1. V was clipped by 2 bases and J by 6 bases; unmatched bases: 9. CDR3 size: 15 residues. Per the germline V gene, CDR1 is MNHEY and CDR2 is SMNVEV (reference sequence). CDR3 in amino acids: CASSLKAGGEPEAFF. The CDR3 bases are TGTGCCAGCAGTTTAAAGGCAGGGGGGGAACCTGAAGCTTTCTTT.

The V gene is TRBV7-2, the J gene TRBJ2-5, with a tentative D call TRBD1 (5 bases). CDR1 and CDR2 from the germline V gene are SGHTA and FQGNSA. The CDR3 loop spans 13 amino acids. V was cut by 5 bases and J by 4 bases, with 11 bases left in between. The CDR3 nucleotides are TGTGCCAGCAGCGTCAGGGCGCGAGAGACCCAGTACTTC. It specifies CASSVRARETQYF. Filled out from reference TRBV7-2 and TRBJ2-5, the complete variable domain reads GAGVSQSPSNKVTEKGKDVELRCDPISGHTALYWYRQSLGQGLEFLIYFQGNSAPDKSGLPSDRFSAERTGGSVSTLTIQRTQQEDSAVYLCASSVRARETQYFGPGTRLLVL.

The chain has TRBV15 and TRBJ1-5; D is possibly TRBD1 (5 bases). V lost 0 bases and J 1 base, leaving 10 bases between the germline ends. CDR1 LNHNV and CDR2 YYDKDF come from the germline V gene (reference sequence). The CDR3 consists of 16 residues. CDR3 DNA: TGTGCCACCAGCAGAGATTACGGGGGGAGCAATCAGCCCCAGCATTTT. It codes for CATSRDYGGSNQPQHF.

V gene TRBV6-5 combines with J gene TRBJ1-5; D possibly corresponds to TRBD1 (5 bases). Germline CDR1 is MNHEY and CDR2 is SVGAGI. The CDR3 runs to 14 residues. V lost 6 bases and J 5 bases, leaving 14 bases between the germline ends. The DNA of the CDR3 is TGTGCCAGCAGCCTGAGGAGGGACTATCAGCCCCAGCATTTT. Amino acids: CASSLRRDYQPQHF.

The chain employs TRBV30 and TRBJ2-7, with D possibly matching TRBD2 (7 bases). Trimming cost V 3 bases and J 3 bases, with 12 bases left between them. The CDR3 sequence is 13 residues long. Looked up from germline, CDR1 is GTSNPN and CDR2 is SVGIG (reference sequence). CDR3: CAWRGGGDYEQYF. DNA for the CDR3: TGTGCCTGGAGAGGGGGGGGGGACTACGAGCAGTACTTC.